Described below is a single T cell receptor beta chain sequence and its context. Antigen specificity is unknown. 5' RACE with UMI labels generated the TRB cDNA libraries. TCRdb reanalyzed the 5' RACE reads and collapses them to one entry per CDR3 protein, without DNA. The sample table includes over 100,000 distinct CDR3 sequences. The data were taken from a study of CXCR3-negative and CXCR3-positive naive CD8 T cells. Study observations and caveats: Similarly elevated diversity marked both naive subsets, with memory CD8+ cells showing far lower diversity. Surface CD5 was comparable between naive subsets; TCR strength was inferred from TRB CDR3 properties.

CDR3 length: 15 residues. The germline CDR1 and CDR2 sequences are SGHTA and FQGNSA. The rearrangement links TRBV7-2 to TRBJ2-1; absent DNA, TCRdb's TRBD2 call cannot be checked. Source material: naive CXCR3- CD8+ T cells from blood. The subset was: CD45RO-CCR7+CD27+CD95- naive CD8+ T cells lacking CXCR3 (TNR3-). The sequence was obtained from a human donor in good health. Some clones in this sample may be carry-over from other donors' samples. CDR3 residues: CASSLGLAGRYEQFF.